Following are 27 T cell receptor beta chains from one sample sequenced in a study of CD8+ T cells in alopecia areata. Extracted RNA was reverse transcribed into cDNA, the sequencing template. Generated by immunoSEQ multiplex PCR, the TCRdb table keeps only in-frame clones and is missing some. The profile shows 150,000 or so clones, over 45% of them singletons. The sequencing sample was made of CD4+ T cells sorted from blood. The receptor source for this set is a human donor with alopecia areata.

The chain uses TRBV25-1 and TRBJ2-7; D not certain. Trimming shortened V by 5 bases and J by 3 bases, and 8 bases separated the two germline ends. The germline V gene encodes CDR1 MGHDK and CDR2 SYGVNS. The CDR3 covers 12 residues. The CDR3 nucleotides read TGTGCCAGCAGTAACGACTTCTACGAGCAGTACTTC. This sequence encodes CASSNDFYEQYF.

The sample holds a few counts of this clone. This rearrangement joins TRBV29-1 to TRBJ1-1, with D perhaps TRBD1 (6 bases). In germline, CDR1 is SQVTM, CDR2 ANQGSEA. Trimming left V 7 bases short and J 4 bases short, with 19 bases between. The CDR3 runs 14 residues. As DNA, the CDR3 is TGCAGCGCCCAAACAGGGTATAAGGTCACTGAAGCTTTCTTT. Protein: CSAQTGYKVTEAFF.

The V and J genes are TRBV7-9 and TRBJ2-5; tentative D call: TRBD1 (6 bases). V lost 7 bases and J lost 5, with 14 bases in between. This CDR3 region has 13 residues. Looked up from germline, CDR1 is SEHNR and CDR2 is FQNEAQ (reference sequence). The CDR3: CASTDRTSETQYF. Here the CDR3 DNA reads TGTGCCAGCACCGACAGGACCTCGGAGACCCAGTACTTC.

V and J are TRBV28 and TRBJ2-5; D is possibly TRBD1 (6 bases). The CDR3 is 14 residues long. V was cut by 5 bases and J by 5 bases, with 15 bases left in between. Germline CDR1 is MDHEN and CDR2 is SYDVKM. CDR3 bases: TGTGCCAGCAGTGGGACAAATTTGTGGGAGACCCAGTACTTC. Translated: CASSGTNLWETQYF.

In regard to this clone: A read error may account for a junction end that differs from germline. V is TRBV2 and J is TRBJ1-1, with a tentative D call TRBD1 (6 bases). In germline, CDR1 is SNHLY, CDR2 FYNNEI. The CDR3 spans 13 residues. CDR3 region: CAGRQEVNTEAFF. The CDR3 DNA reads as TGTGCCGGCAGACAGGAGGTGAACACTGAAGCTTTCTTT.

The chain recombines TRBV15 with TRBJ1-2; D not certain. The CDR3 runs to 13 residues. Trimming cost V 1 base and J 5 bases, with 8 bases left between them. Germline CDR1 reads LNHNV; CDR2 reads YYDKDF (reference sequence). The CDR3 loop is CATSRARSYGYTF. The CDR3 DNA follows: TGTGCCACCAGCAGAGCCCGTTCATATGGCTACACCTTC.

The chain combines TRBV7-2 with TRBJ1-1; D gene ambiguous. The CDR3 runs to 15 residues. V was shortened by 0 bases and J by 0 bases, with 8 bases between the two germline ends. Germline V gene sequence: CDR1 SGHTA, CDR2 FQGNSA. CDR3 in amino acids: CASSLAVLMNTEAFF. In nucleotides, the CDR3 is TGTGCCAGCAGCTTAGCTGTGCTCATGAACACTGAAGCTTTCTTT.

The sample holds a few counts of this clone. V usage is TRBV30 and J usage is TRBJ1-2, with 9 bases matching TRBD1. The CDR3 has 16 residues. Germline V gives CDR1 GTSNPN, CDR2 SVGIG (reference sequence). Losses at the gene ends were 2 bases for V and 2 bases for J; bases not matched to a gene: 9. The CDR3 here is CAWSPVGDRANYGYTF. CDR3 bases: TGTGCCTGGAGTCCAGTAGGGGACAGGGCGAACTATGGCTACACCTTC.

The chain has TRBV28 and TRBJ2-5; 7 bases agree with TRBD1. This CDR3 is 16 amino acids long. J lost 5 bases, V lost 4 bases, and 13 bases had no gene match. Per germline, CDR1 MDHEN and CDR2 SYDVKM. DNA for the CDR3: TGTGCCAGCAGTTCTGACTTCCCGGGACAGACGGAGACCCAGTACTTC. Translated, it gives CASSSDFPGQTETQYF.

This clone has only one observation. The chain links TRBV6-6 to TRBJ2-7, with 11 bases lining up with TRBD2. The CDR3 runs 15 residues. The junction had 9 bases not matched to a gene; V was cut back by 5 bases and J by 6 bases. Germline V CDR1 and CDR2: MNHNY, SVGAGI (reference sequence). Here the CDR3 DNA reads TGTGCCAGCAGTAGGGGGACTAGCGGTTACGGCGAGCAGTACTTC. This sequence encodes CASSRGTSGYGEQYF.

This clone was seen more than once but under ten times. The V and J genes are TRBV6-5 and TRBJ2-1, with 8 bases matching TRBD1. CDR3 size: 14 residues. Looked up from germline, CDR1 is MNHEY and CDR2 is SVGAGI. V lost 5 bases, J lost 4 bases, and 4 bases stayed unmatched. The CDR3 spells CASSLRGLYNEQFF. The CDR3 bases are TGTGCCAGCAGTCTCAGGGGGCTTTACAATGAGCAGTTCTTC.

The chain is built from TRBV7-9 and TRBJ2-7, with 11 positions matching TRBD1. In germline, CDR1 is SEHNR, CDR2 FQNEAQ (reference sequence). The CDR3 totals 14 residues. V was pared by 6 bases and J by 1 base, with 2 bases of the junction left unmatched. The CDR3 reads CASRGDRGSYEQYF. In DNA form, the CDR3 reads TGTGCCAGCAGGGGGGACAGGGGGTCCTACGAGCAGTACTTC.

The V and J genes are TRBV29-1 and TRBJ2-3, with TRBD2 matching over 11 bases. The CDR3 sequence is 15 residues long. J was trimmed by 2 bases and V by 4 bases; bases with no gene match: 5. CDR1 and CDR2 from the germline V gene are SQVTM and ANQGSEA. This chain's CDR3 is CSVGGTSGITDTQYF. CDR3 bases: TGCAGCGTTGGAGGGACTAGCGGTATCACAGATACGCAGTATTTT.

This clone was counted a few times. The rearrangement links TRBV29-1 to TRBJ2-7; unclear D gene. This CDR3 is 13 amino acids long. The germline CDR1 and CDR2 sequences are SQVTM and ANQGSEA. Trimming took 6 bases from V and 6 from J, leaving 18 bases between them. CDR3: CSVGGPLTTEQYF. The CDR3 DNA follows: TGCAGCGTAGGTGGGCCGCTCACTACCGAGCAGTACTTC.

The J gene is TRBJ2-1, the V gene TRBV19; 8 positions agree with TRBD2. This CDR3 spans 15 amino acids. The V segment lost 4 bases and the J segment 4 bases; nucleotides outside the gene matches: 6. Germline loops: CDR1 LNHDA, CDR2 SQIVND (reference sequence). The CDR3 bases are TGTGCCAGTAGTACCAGCGGGAGTCGGTACAATGAGCAGTTCTTC. Translating gives CASSTSGSRYNEQFF.

The V and J genes are TRBV9 and TRBJ2-7; D gene ambiguous. Germline V lookup: CDR1 SGDLS, CDR2 YYNGEE. This CDR3 has 14 amino acids. The V end lost 0 bases, the J end lost 0 bases, and 7 bases lay between the germline ends. The CDR3 sequence: CASSVAAASYEQYF. The DNA of the CDR3 is TGTGCCAGCAGCGTAGCTGCAGCCTCCTACGAGCAGTACTTC.

The rearrangement links TRBV5-6 to TRBJ2-7, with D uncertain. With 2 bases removed from V and 5 bases from J, the gap between germline ends came to 14 bases. The CDR3 is 14 amino acids. From germline, CDR1 is SGHDT and CDR2 YYEEEE. As DNA, the CDR3 is TGTGCCAGCAGCTTAAACCTCAAACGACACGAGCAGTACTTC. Residues: CASSLNLKRHEQYF.

This clone turned up a few times. The chain recombines TRBV5-1 with TRBJ2-3; 11 bases map to TRBD2. Germline CDR1 and CDR2: SGHRS and YFSETQ. Losses at the gene ends were 4 bases for V and 2 bases for J; bases not matched to a gene: 9. The CDR3 covers 17 residues. CDR3 sequence: CASSVGTSGINTDTQYF. In DNA, the CDR3 is TGCGCCAGCAGCGTTGGGACTAGCGGAATAAACACAGATACGCAGTATTTT.

The chain has TRBV7-2 and TRBJ2-7; D possibly corresponds to TRBD2 (6 bases). Trimming left V 1 base short and J 5 bases short, with 15 bases between. This CDR3 has 15 amino acids. The germline CDR1 and CDR2 sequences are SGHTA and FQGNSA. CDR3: CASSLGGGLWDEQYF. The CDR3 nucleotides read TGTGCCAGCAGCTTAGGTGGAGGGTTATGGGACGAGCAGTACTTC.

The rearrangement links TRBV25-1 to TRBJ1-2; D gene unclear. The V gene lost 6 bases and the J gene lost 0 bases, with 5 bases spanning the gap. The CDR3 sequence is 12 residues long. Germline V gene sequence: CDR1 MGHDK, CDR2 SYGVNS. The CDR3 protein is CASREPNYGYTF. The CDR3, as DNA: TGTGCCAGCAGGGAACCTAACTATGGCTACACCTTC.

This clone occurred a few times. The CDR3 DNA follows: TGTGCCAGCAGCAGGGACAGGAAAGAGACCCAGTACTTC. Translating it yields CASSRDRKETQYF. The V gene is TRBV27, the J gene TRBJ2-5; 8 bases line up with TRBD1. The V segment lost 6 bases and the J segment 3 bases; nucleotides outside the gene matches: 3. The CDR3 covers 13 residues. The V gene's germline CDR1 is MNHEY and CDR2 SMNVEV (reference sequence).

V and J are TRBV28 and TRBJ2-7, with a tentative D call TRBD2 (7 bases). Trimming stripped 7 bases from V and 5 bases from J, with 21 bases between. This CDR3 has 15 residues. Germline V lookup: CDR1 MDHEN, CDR2 SYDVKM. In nucleotides, the CDR3 is TGTGCCAGCAAAATGGGGGCTAGCGGCGACCACGAGCAGTACTTC. As protein: CASKMGASGDHEQYF.

This chain connects TRBV7-9 to TRBJ1-1, with D unclear. The CDR3 runs 15 residues. Trimming removed 1 base from V and 0 bases from J, with 9 bases in between. Per germline, CDR1 SEHNR and CDR2 FQNEAQ (reference sequence). CDR3 coding DNA: TGTGCCAGCAGCTTAGGGGGAGGGATGAACACTGAAGCTTTCTTT. Its protein is CASSLGGGMNTEAFF.

V gene TRBV20-1 combines with J gene TRBJ2-5; no clear D. CDR1 and CDR2 from the germline V gene are DFQATT and SNEGSKA (reference sequence). This CDR3 region has 11 residues. V was shortened by 5 bases and J by 5 bases, with 9 bases between the two germline ends. The CDR3 sequence is CSADQLETQYF. CDR3 DNA: TGCAGTGCTGATCAATTGGAGACCCAGTACTTC.

This chain joins TRBV28 and TRBJ1-1; D is undetermined. The CDR3 runs to 13 residues. Trimming shortened V by 2 bases and J by 7 bases, and 11 bases separated the two germline ends. Germline-derived CDR1 and CDR2 are MDHEN and SYDVKM. The CDR3 protein is CASSLPRGFEAFF. CDR3 nucleotides: TGTGCCAGCAGTTTACCCCGAGGGTTTGAAGCTTTCTTT.

V gene TRBV6-5 combines with J gene TRBJ2-4; D ambiguous. The CDR3 covers 13 residues. From germline, CDR1 is MNHEY and CDR2 SVGAGI. Trimming shortened V by 10 bases and J by 0 bases, and 10 bases separated the two germline ends. The CDR3 DNA reads as TGTGCCACGGAGATCATAGCCAAAAACATTCAGTACTTC. This gives the protein CATEIIAKNIQYF.

The chain combines TRBV6-1 with TRBJ2-7; 7 bases fit TRBD1. The junction had 9 bases not matched to a gene; V was cut back by 4 bases and J by 0 bases. CDR3 size: 16 residues. Germline assignment: CDR1 MNHNS and CDR2 SASEGT. The CDR3 is CASSAHLRDSSYEQYF. For the CDR3, the DNA is TGTGCCAGCAGTGCACACCTACGGGACAGCTCCTACGAGCAGTACTTC.